This T cell receptor beta chain was captured by sequencing in a study of blood T cell repertoires in COVID-19. In the original processing: By means of reference gene primer amplification, nucleated cell counts were estimated. Clones were sequenced by immunoSEQ multiplex PCR, and TCRdb holds only the in-frame ones, with some missing. Clone size and V and J calls were adopted from that table, with D and trimming inferred from the DNA. The table has tens of thousands of clones, about 88% seen once. The CDR3 consists of 15 residues. CDR1 and CDR2 (germline): MDHEN, SYDVKM. Trimming cost V 5 bases and J 4 bases; bases outside gene matches: 8. This clone occurred once.

This receptor was obtained from a human donor in a cohort sampled during active COVID-19. The donor label of this sample is uncertain. The gene calls are TRBV28 and TRBJ1-1; 9 bases are a match to TRBD1. Sequenced sample: peripheral blood. In DNA form, the CDR3 reads TGTGCCAGCAGTAACAACAGGGGGCGTGGCACTGAAGCTTTCTTT. The encoded protein is CASSNNRGRGTEAFF.